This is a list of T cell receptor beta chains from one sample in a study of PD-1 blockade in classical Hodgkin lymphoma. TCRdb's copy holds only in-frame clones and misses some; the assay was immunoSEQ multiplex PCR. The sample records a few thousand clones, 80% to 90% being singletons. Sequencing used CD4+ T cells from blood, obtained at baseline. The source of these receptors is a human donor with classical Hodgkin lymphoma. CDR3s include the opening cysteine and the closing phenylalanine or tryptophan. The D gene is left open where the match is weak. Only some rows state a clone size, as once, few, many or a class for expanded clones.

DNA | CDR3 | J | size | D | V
TGTGCCTGGAGCTCTCGGGGGGTAGGGCAGGGAAAATCCTACGAGCAGTACTTC | CAWSSRGVGQGKSYEQYF | TRBJ2-7 | - | TRBD2 | TRBV30
TGCGCCAGCACGTTCACCGGGACTTCTAATGAAAAACTGTTTTTT | CASTFTGTSNEKLFF | TRBJ1-4 | - | - | TRBV5-1
TGCGCCAGCAGCTTGGATCCGGGGGCAGGTGGCTACACCTTC | CASSLDPGAGGYTF | TRBJ1-2 | - | - | TRBV5-1
TGCGCCAGCAGCTTGGGGGGGAATGAAAAACTGTTTTTT | CASSLGGNEKLFF | TRBJ1-4 | - | - | TRBV5-1
TGTGCCAGCAGCCTGCGACAGGGTGATGCAGATACGCAGTATTTT | CASSLRQGDADTQYF | TRBJ2-3 | - | TRBD1 | TRBV5-4
TGTGCCAGCAGTTGGACTAGCGTTGAGACCCAGTACTTC | CASSWTSVETQYF | TRBJ2-5 | - | TRBD2 | TRBV28
TGCGCCAGCGGATACAGGGGGCAAGGCGAGCAGTACTTC | CASGYRGQGEQYF | TRBJ2-7 | - | TRBD1 | TRBV5-1
TGTGCCAGCAGCTTAGAGTTGCCGAGCAAAGGCACTGAAGCTTTCTTT | CASSLELPSKGTEAFF | TRBJ1-1 | - | - | TRBV7-6
TGTGCCAGCGGCGGTAGAGACCGGAGCTCCTATAATTCACCCCTCCACTTT | CASGGRDRSSYNSPLHF | TRBJ1-6 | - | - | TRBV4-2
TGTGCCACCCGAAACAATTATGGCTACACCTTC | CATRNNYGYTF | TRBJ1-2 | once | - | TRBV28
TGTGCCAGCAGCCAAGAGGGACAGAAAAATTCACCCCTCCACTTT | CASSQEGQKNSPLHF | TRBJ1-6 | - | TRBD1 | TRBV14
TGCGCCAGCAGCCCCGGGGGGGGGTCGTATGGCTACACCTTC | CASSPGGGSYGYTF | TRBJ1-2 | - | - | TRBV5-1
TGCAGCGCCGACAGGGGGCTGAACACTGAAGCTTTCTTT | CSADRGLNTEAFF | TRBJ1-1 | - | TRBD1 | TRBV29-1
TGTGCCAGCAGCCAGCCCTTTACAGATGGCTACACCTTC | CASSQPFTDGYTF | TRBJ1-2 | few | - | TRBV11-2
TGCGCCAGCAGCCCGGCGGGGCCCAATCAGCCCCAGCATTTT | CASSPAGPNQPQHF | TRBJ1-5 | - | - | TRBV5-1
TGTGCCAGCAGCTTAGGCTCGACGCTCTACGAGCAGTACTTC | CASSLGSTLYEQYF | TRBJ2-7 | - | - | TRBV7-8
TGTGCCAGCGGACTTGAAGGGGGCTCGTACAATGAGCAGTTCTTC | CASGLEGGSYNEQFF | TRBJ2-1 | - | TRBD1 | TRBV9
TGTGCCAGCAGCGTGACGGAGAACACTGAAGCTTTCTTT | CASSVTENTEAFF | TRBJ1-1 | - | - | TRBV11-2
TGTGCCAGCAGCTCCGGGACGAGCTATGGCTACACCTTC | CASSSGTSYGYTF | TRBJ1-2 | - | - | TRBV28
TGTGCCAGCAGCTCCCCATGGGGCATCCAAGAGACCCAGTACTTC | CASSSPWGIQETQYF | TRBJ2-5 | once | - | TRBV7-9
TGCGCCAGCACTAACGGGGGGCAGAATGAAAAACTGTTTTTT | CASTNGGQNEKLFF | TRBJ1-4 | - | - | TRBV5-1
TGTGCCAGCAACGACGCAAGGACAGGGGATTCACCCCTCCACTTT | CASNDARTGDSPLHF | TRBJ1-6 | few | TRBD1 | TRBV7-8
TGTGCCAGTAGTATGGGTGGGCCGAAAGAGACCCAGTACTTC | CASSMGGPKETQYF | TRBJ2-5 | - | - | TRBV19
TGCGCCAGCAGCGGGACAGGGGCGGGAAACACCATATATTTT | CASSGTGAGNTIYF | TRBJ1-3 | - | TRBD1 | TRBV5-1
TGCGCCAGCAGTGAGTCCGGGAGCTCCTACGAGCAGTACTTC | CASSESGSSYEQYF | TRBJ2-7 | few | - | TRBV10-1
TGCGCCAGCAGCTTGGGGGCGGGGGCTCAAGAGACCCAGTACTTC | CASSLGAGAQETQYF | TRBJ2-5 | - | - | TRBV5-1
TGTGCCAGCAGTTTCCAGGGGCGCGGCTACACCTTC | CASSFQGRGYTF | TRBJ1-2 | - | - | TRBV28
TGTGCCAGCGTCGGCGGAGAATATGGCTACACCTTC | CASVGGEYGYTF | TRBJ1-2 | - | - | TRBV6-5
TGTGCCAGCAGTTCCCAAAGCCGGGCCCACACTGAAGCTTTCTTT | CASSSQSRAHTEAFF | TRBJ1-1 | - | - | TRBV6-5
TGTGCCAGCAGCTTAAGTTGGGGGGCGAACACTGAAGCTTTCTTT | CASSLSWGANTEAFF | TRBJ1-1 | - | - | TRBV11-1
TGTGCCAGCAGCTTAAAACTAGCGGGGGCATACAATGAGCAGTTCTTC | CASSLKLAGAYNEQFF | TRBJ2-1 | - | TRBD2 | TRBV7-2
TGTGCCACCCAACAAACAGGAGCAACTAATGAAAAACTGTTTTTT | CATQQTGATNEKLFF | TRBJ1-4 | - | - | TRBV28
TGCGCCAGCAGTGCGACCGGGACAGGGGGGAAAGATGAAAAACTGTTTTTT | CASSATGTGGKDEKLFF | TRBJ1-4 | - | TRBD1 | TRBV10-2
TGTGCCAGCAGCTTAGGGTGGGGTGGAAGCACAGATACGCAGTATTTT | CASSLGWGGSTDTQYF | TRBJ2-3 | - | - | TRBV7-9
TGCGCCAGCAGCCCCCAGCGGGCTAAGTACCAAGAGACCCAGTACTTC | CASSPQRAKYQETQYF | TRBJ2-5 | - | - | TRBV5-1
TGTGCCAGCAGCTTAGGGCTAGCGGGGCTCACAGATACGCAGTATTTT | CASSLGLAGLTDTQYF | TRBJ2-3 | once | TRBD2 | TRBV7-9
TGTGCCAGCAGTTTACTAGCGGGGGGGCGAAGCGAGCAGTACTTC | CASSLLAGGRSEQYF | TRBJ2-7 | - | TRBD2 | TRBV6-6
TGTGCCAGCAGCTTATGGGACAGGGATAACTATGGCTACACCTTC | CASSLWDRDNYGYTF | TRBJ1-2 | - | TRBD1 | TRBV7-9
TGTGCCATCAGTGAAGGGACAGGAAAGGGCTACGAGCAGTACTTC | CAISEGTGKGYEQYF | TRBJ2-7 | - | TRBD1 | TRBV10-3
TGCGCCAGCAGCTCCGGAGAAATCCCCTACGAGCAGTACTTC | CASSSGEIPYEQYF | TRBJ2-7 | - | - | TRBV5-1
TGTGCCAGCAGCTCCCCACGACAGGGTTCCACGTACGAGCAGTACTTC | CASSSPRQGSTYEQYF | TRBJ2-7 | - | TRBD1 | TRBV11-2
TGTGCCTGGAGGGTCAGGAGCGTACTCGCCGGGGAGCTGTTTTTT | CAWRVRSVLAGELFF | TRBJ2-2 | - | - | TRBV30
TGTGCCAGCACCAACGAACCGGGACGGAGCTACGAGCAGTACTTC | CASTNEPGRSYEQYF | TRBJ2-7 | - | - | TRBV6-6
TGTGCCAGCAGCTTAATGAGGGGAGGCGAGCAGTACTTC | CASSLMRGGEQYF | TRBJ2-7 | - | - | TRBV7-7